This T cell receptor (beta chain) was recovered during a study of identical twins. TCRdb passed the 5' RACE reads through MiXCR, listing each CDR3 protein once. The sample includes hundreds of thousands of distinct CDR3 sequences, about 7.5% of them seen just once. Germline V gene lookup returns CDR1 DFQATT and CDR2 SNEGSKA (reference sequence). V dropped 4 bases and J dropped 5 bases, with 19 bases sitting between them. The CDR3 loop spans 15 amino acids. This clonotype was counted between two and nine times. This sample was also put to use in a study of yellow fever vaccine responses in identical twins.

This receptor was taken from a young woman in good health. The chain links TRBV20-1 to TRBJ2-3, with unresolved D. The sample comprised memory (CD45RO+) T cells sorted from blood. The DNA for the CDR3 is TGCAGTGCTATAGGGCTAGAACGTTCTATAGATACGCAGTATTTT. It specifies CSAIGLERSIDTQYF.